This TCR beta chain appears in the sequencing data of a study of blood T cell repertoires in COVID-19. V was pared by 10 bases and J by 7 bases, with 6 bases of the junction left unmatched. Germline V lookup: CDR1 LNHDA, CDR2 SQIVND (reference sequence). CDR3 length equals 13 residues. TCRdb's table, derived via immunoSEQ multiplex PCR, lists solely in-frame clones and lacks some. The table shows 300,000 to 400,000 clones, with about 91% occurring only once. The material sequenced was peripheral blood. The receptor was isolated from a man aged 30 to 39 with COVID-19, enrolled during active disease. V gene TRBV19 combines with J gene TRBJ1-6; 8 bases agree with TRBD1. CDR3 bases: TGTGCCATTTCACGGGACAGGAATTCACCCCTCCACTTT. Translated: CAISRDRNSPLHF. Using reference TRBV19 and TRBJ1-6 for the parts outside the CDR3, the full variable domain is DGGITQSPKYLFRKEGQNVTLSCEQNLNHDAMYWYRQDPGQGLRLIYYSQIVNDFQKGDIAEGYSVSREKKESFPLTVTSAQKNPTAFYLCAISRDRNSPLHFGNGTRLTVT.